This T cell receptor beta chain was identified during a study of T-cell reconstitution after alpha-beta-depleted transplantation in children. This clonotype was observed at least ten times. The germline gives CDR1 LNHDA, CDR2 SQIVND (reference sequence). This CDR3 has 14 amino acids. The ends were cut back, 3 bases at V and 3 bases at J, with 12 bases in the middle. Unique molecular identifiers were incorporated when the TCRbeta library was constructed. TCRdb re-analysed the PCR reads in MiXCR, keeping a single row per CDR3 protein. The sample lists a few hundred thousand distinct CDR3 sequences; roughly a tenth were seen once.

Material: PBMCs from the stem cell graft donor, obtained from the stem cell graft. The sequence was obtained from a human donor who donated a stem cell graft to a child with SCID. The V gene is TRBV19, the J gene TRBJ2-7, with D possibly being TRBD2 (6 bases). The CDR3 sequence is CASSISSGLYEQYF. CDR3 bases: TGTGCCAGTAGTATTTCTTCGGGACTCTACGAGCAGTACTTC. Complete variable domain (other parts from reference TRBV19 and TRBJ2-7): DGGITQSPKYLFRKEGQNVTLSCEQNLNHDAMYWYRQDPGQGLRLIYYSQIVNDFQKGDIAEGYSVSREKKESFPLTVTSAQKNPTAFYLCASSISSGLYEQYFGPGTRLTVT.